Shown below are 22 T cell receptor beta chains from a single sample sequenced in a study of blood T cell repertoires in COVID-19. The data were produced by immunoSEQ multiplex PCR, yet TCRdb's version contains in-frame clones alone and is incomplete. Here the sample spans some 250,000 clones, 70% to 90% being singletons. The sample was peripheral blood. The receptors shown here come from a woman aged 25 to 39 who had recovered from COVID-19.

The V gene is TRBV11-3, the J gene TRBJ2-1, with 8 bases fitting TRBD2. This CDR3 is built from 18 residues. Germline assignment: CDR1 SGHNT and CDR2 YENEEA. V shed 0 bases and J 6 bases; nucleotides not matched to a gene: 13. CDR3 in DNA: TGTGCCAGCAGCTTAGAGGTATTCGGGGGGGCCAAAGTCAATGAGCAGTTCTTC. This encodes CASSLEVFGGAKVNEQFF.

The V and J genes are TRBV30 and TRBJ1-2, with a weak D call TRBD1 (5 bases). CDR3 length: 15 amino acids. V was clipped by 5 bases and J by 1 base, with 17 bases between them. Germline V CDR1 and CDR2: GTSNPN, SVGIG (reference sequence). The CDR3 is CAWGVGGALNYGYTF. The CDR3 bases are TGTGCCTGGGGGGTCGGAGGGGCCCTTAACTATGGCTACACCTTC.

V is TRBV5-1 and J is TRBJ2-5, with D perhaps TRBD1 (5 bases). Germline-derived CDR1 and CDR2 are SGHRS and YFSETQ. The CDR3 sequence is 14 residues long. The V end lost 0 bases, the J end lost 5 bases, and 11 bases lay between the germline ends. The CDR3 DNA is TGCGCCAGCAGCTTGGAGGACACTCGTGAGACCCAGTACTTC. Translated, it gives CASSLEDTRETQYF. Full variable domain (outside the CDR3, taken from reference TRBV5-1 and TRBJ2-5): KAGVTQTPRYLIKTRGQQVTLSCSPISGHRSVSWYQQTPGQGLQFLFEYFSETQRNKGNFPGRFSGRQFSNSRSEMNVSTLELGDSALYLCASSLEDTRETQYFGPGTRLLVL.

V is TRBV7-9 and J is TRBJ2-7; 9 bases fit TRBD1. The CDR3 contains 15 residues. With V trimmed by 4 bases and J by 2 bases, 6 bases remained unmatched. Germline-derived CDR1 and CDR2 are SEHNR and FQNEAQ (reference sequence). The CDR3 region has the DNA TGTGCCAGCAGCTCCCGGGACAGGGAGACCTACGAGCAGTACTTC. It translates to CASSSRDRETYEQYF.

The table lists this clone with a count of one. The chain employs TRBV7-5 and TRBJ2-4; TRBD1 is the table's D call, not checked against the DNA. TRBV7-5 is recorded as a pseudogene. The CDR3 sequence is 16 residues long. CDR3 coding DNA: TGTGCCAGAAGCCTACAGGGTCCATTAGCCAAAAACATTCAGTACTTC. Encoded protein: CARSLQGPLAKNIQYF.

This rearrangement joins TRBV5-6 to TRBJ2-5; D may be TRBD1 (5 bases). This CDR3 comprises 15 residues. Germline loops: CDR1 SGHDT, CDR2 YYEEEE. Trimming left V 1 base short and J 3 bases short, with 13 bases between. CDR3 sequence: CASSLLGAKEETQYF. DNA for the CDR3: TGTGCCAGCAGCTTGTTAGGGGCAAAAGAAGAGACCCAGTACTTC.

The V gene is TRBV4-3, the J gene TRBJ1-2; TRBD1 aligns across 7 bases. V lost 3 bases, J lost 1 base, and 8 bases stayed unmatched. CDR1 LGHNA and CDR2 YSLEER come from the germline V gene. The CDR3 is 16 amino acids. CDR3 bases: TGCGCCAGCAGCCAGCGGACAGGTTCAAGTAACTATGGCTACACCTTC. As protein: CASSQRTGSSNYGYTF.

The chain combines TRBV2 with TRBJ1-6; D may be TRBD1 (5 bases). V was clipped by 9 bases and J by 3 bases, with 12 bases between them. The CDR3 loop spans 14 amino acids. Germline V gene sequence: CDR1 SNHLY, CDR2 FYNNEI. The DNA for the CDR3 is TGTGCCAGTATTTCGACAGTCTATAATTCACCCCTCCACTTT. Its protein product is CASISTVYNSPLHF.

The chain recombines TRBV4-2 with TRBJ2-7; 8 bases are a match to TRBD2. Per germline, CDR1 LGHNA and CDR2 YNFKEQ. Unmatched junction bases numbered 8, after V lost 0 bases and J lost 7 bases. The CDR3 loop spans 15 amino acids. In DNA form, the CDR3 reads TGTGCCAGCAGCCAAGAGGGTAGCGGGGCGGGGGAGCAGTACTTC. Protein product: CASSQEGSGAGEQYF.

The rearrangement links TRBV7-3 to TRBJ2-7; 9 nucleotides match TRBD2. The germline gives CDR1 SGHTA, CDR2 FQGTGA. This CDR3 is built from 15 residues. After removal of 1 base from V and 4 bases from J, the junction contained 5 bases not matched to a gene. The CDR3 DNA reads TGTGCCAGCAGCTTAAGCAGCGGGGGGATGTACGAGCAGTACTTC. Translating it yields CASSLSSGGMYEQYF. Variable domain in full (rest from reference TRBV7-3 and TRBJ2-7): GAGVSQTPSNKVTEKGKYVELRCDPISGHTALYWYRQSLGQGPEFLIYFQGTGAADDSGLPNDRFFAVRPEGSVSTLKIQRTERGDSAVYLCASSLSSGGMYEQYFGPGTRLTVT.

The chain links TRBV5-6 to TRBJ2-1; TRBD2 agrees at 12 bases. The CDR3 consists of 15 residues. V lost 4 bases, J lost 7 bases, and 6 bases stayed unmatched. Per germline, CDR1 SGHDT and CDR2 YYEEEE. CDR3 nucleotide sequence: TGTGCCAGCAGCCCGATGACTAGCGGGGGAAATGAGCAGTTCTTC. Its protein product is CASSPMTSGGNEQFF.

The V and J genes are TRBV5-1 and TRBJ2-7; 10 bases are a match to TRBD2. CDR3 length: 15 amino acids. CDR1 and CDR2 from the germline V gene are SGHRS and YFSETQ. The trim removed 4 bases at V and 3 bases at J, leaving 7 bases unmatched. CDR3 in amino acids: CASSLSGGEGYEQYF. The CDR3 nucleotides are TGCGCCAGCAGCCTAAGCGGGGGGGAAGGCTACGAGCAGTACTTC.

This sequence joins TRBV15 and TRBJ2-1; 10 nucleotides match TRBD2. Losses at the gene ends were 1 base for V and 3 bases for J; bases not matched to a gene: 15. From germline, CDR1 is LNHNV and CDR2 YYDKDF (reference sequence). The CDR3 length is 20 residues. The CDR3 DNA follows: TGTGCCACCAGCAGAGTTAGGGGGAGCGGGGGGGCCGGACTCTACAATGAGCAGTTCTTC. As protein: CATSRVRGSGGAGLYNEQFF.

The rearrangement uses TRBV7-2 and TRBJ2-5, with TRBD2 identical over 9 bases. From germline, CDR1 is SGHTA and CDR2 FQGNSA. Germline trimming cut 2 bases from V and 2 bases from J; bases unmatched to any gene: 3. This CDR3 has 15 residues. The CDR3 DNA reads as TGTGCCAGCAGCTTATTTCTAGCGGGGCAAGAGACCCAGTACTTC. It yields the protein CASSLFLAGQETQYF.

The J gene is TRBJ1-6, the V gene TRBV7-5. TRBV7-5 counts as a pseudogene. The CDR3 runs to 15 residues. The CDR3 protein is CARIPGGGHDSPLHF. CDR3 DNA: TGTGCCAGAATCCCCGGGGGGGGGCACGATTCACCCCTCCACTTT.

V gene TRBV7-9 combines with J gene TRBJ2-5, with D possibly matching TRBD2 (5 bases). CDR1 SEHNR and CDR2 FQNEAQ come from the germline V gene (reference sequence). V gave up 2 bases and J gave up 5 bases, with 9 bases separating them. CDR3 length: 13 residues. The CDR3 spells CASSLRGLETQYF. CDR3 bases: TGTGCCAGCAGCTTACGAGGGCTTGAGACCCAGTACTTC.

The rearrangement joins TRBV6-5 to TRBJ1-2; perhaps TRBD1 as D (5 bases). The CDR3 is 16 residues long. The germline gives CDR1 MNHEY, CDR2 SVGAGI. V gave up 2 bases and J gave up 8 bases, with 21 bases separating them. The DNA of the CDR3 is TGTGCCAGCAGTTACGGGGGAGTGGAGGGGAAAATAGGCTACACCTTC. Amino acids: CASSYGGVEGKIGYTF.

The V call is TRBV11-2, the J call TRBJ2-2; a weak D match, TRBD1 (5 bases). CDR1 and CDR2 from the germline V gene are SGHAT and FQNNGV. Trimming took off 4 bases at V and 0 bases at J, with 18 bases between the two ends. There are 18 residues in the CDR3. Here the CDR3 reads CASSSPKRQPTNTGELFF. DNA for the CDR3: TGTGCCAGCAGCTCCCCTAAAAGACAGCCAACGAACACCGGGGAGCTGTTTTTT.

The rearrangement links TRBV5-1 to TRBJ2-7, with 9 positions matching TRBD1. Trimming removed 6 bases from V and 7 bases from J; junction bases left unmatched: 8. The CDR3 has 13 residues. Per the germline V gene, CDR1 is SGHRS and CDR2 is YFSETQ. This chain's CDR3 is CASNTGQGEEQYF. The CDR3 DNA follows: TGCGCCAGCAACACGGGACAGGGTGAAGAGCAGTACTTC. The complete variable domain, with remaining parts taken from reference TRBV5-1 and TRBJ2-7, reads KAGVTQTPRYLIKTRGQQVTLSCSPISGHRSVSWYQQTPGQGLQFLFEYFSETQRNKGNFPGRFSGRQFSNSRSEMNVSTLELGDSALYLCASNTGQGEEQYFGPGTRLTVT.

The chain combines TRBV9 with TRBJ2-3, with 11 bases matching TRBD2. The CDR3 length is 17 residues. In germline, CDR1 is SGDLS, CDR2 YYNGEE. The V and J ends lost 4 bases and 5 bases, in that order; junction bases with no gene match: 12. The CDR3 nucleotides read TGTGCCAGCAGCAAACTAGCGGGGGTTGCGACGAGAGATACGCAGTATTTT. Its protein is CASSKLAGVATRDTQYF.

This rearrangement joins TRBV2 to TRBJ1-4, with 8 nucleotides matching TRBD1. Germline V gene sequence: CDR1 SNHLY, CDR2 FYNNEI. V lost 6 bases to trimming and J lost 6 bases; unmatched junction nucleotides: 6. The CDR3 is 14 amino acids. CDR3 in DNA: TGTGCCAGCAGGTCACAGGGGGGGGATGAAAAACTGTTTTTT. It encodes CASRSQGGDEKLFF. Filled out from reference TRBV2 and TRBJ1-4, the complete variable domain reads EPEVTQTPSHQVTQMGQEVILRCVPISNHLYFYWYRQILGQKVEFLVSFYNNEISEKSEIFDDQFSVERPDGSNFTLKIRSTKLEDSAMYFCASRSQGGDEKLFFGSGTQLSVL.

This chain links TRBV9 with TRBJ2-5; 9 bases agree with TRBD2. Trimming removed 3 bases from V and 5 bases from J; junction bases left unmatched: 8. The CDR3 is made up of 15 amino acids. Germline CDR1 and CDR2: SGDLS and YYNGEE. The CDR3 region has the DNA TGTGCCAGCAGCGGAGCGGGGGGCCGGGGGGAGACCCAGTACTTC. Residues: CASSGAGGRGETQYF.